These 32 T cell receptor beta chains were sequenced from one sample in a study of OX40 agonist ivuxolimab in advanced cancers. Profiled with immunoSEQ multiplex PCR; TCRdb holds only in-frame clones, not every one. The sample includes over 55,000 clones, about 90% of them seen just once. Sample: CD4+ or CD8+ T cells sorted from blood, taken in a trial of the OX40 agonist ivuxolimab. These TCRs come from an adult with an advanced solid tumor such as melanoma, head and neck, liver or kidney cancer.

For the CDR3, the DNA is TGCAGCGTTGAAGACTCAGGGGGAAACATTCAGTACTTC. Encoded protein: CSVEDSGGNIQYF. The chain is built from TRBV29-1 and TRBJ2-4; 7 bases match TRBD1. This CDR3 contains 13 residues. Germline trimming cut 0 bases from V and 6 bases from J; bases unmatched to any gene: 2. Germline-derived CDR1 and CDR2 are SQVTM and ANQGSEA.

The genes are TRBV4-2 and TRBJ2-2; D remains unclear. Trimming shortened V by 0 bases and J by 3 bases, and 11 bases separated the two germline ends. The CDR3 has 16 amino acids. From germline, CDR1 is LGHNA and CDR2 YNFKEQ. The CDR3 DNA reads as TGTGCCAGCAGCCAAGAATCGCCTCCGGACACCGGGGAGCTGTTTTTT. Its translation: CASSQESPPDTGELFF.

The V and J genes are TRBV19 and TRBJ2-7, with 12 bases that match TRBD2. The CDR3 length is 15 residues. The V gene end was trimmed by 3 bases and the J gene end by 4 bases; junction bases not matched to a gene: 4. Germline CDR1 and CDR2: LNHDA and SQIVND (reference sequence). The CDR3 loop is CASSISGTSGYEQYF. The CDR3 nucleotides read TGTGCCAGTAGTATTTCCGGGACTAGCGGGTACGAGCAGTACTTC.

The sample holds one count of this clone. This chain links TRBV27 with TRBJ2-7, with 9 positions matching TRBD1. Per the germline V gene, CDR1 is MNHEY and CDR2 is SMNVEV (reference sequence). V shed 4 bases and J 2 bases; nucleotides not matched to a gene: 6. The CDR3 covers 15 residues. CDR3 coding DNA: TGTGCCAGCAGTTACTTAAGGGACAGGGCCTACGAGCAGTACTTC. It is translated as CASSYLRDRAYEQYF.

V and J are TRBV18 and TRBJ2-7; 10 bases fit TRBD1. The CDR3 spans 13 residues. The J segment lost 5 bases and the V segment lost 4 bases, leaving 2 bases of the junction unmatched. Germline assignment: CDR1 KGHSH and CDR2 LQKENI. CDR3 in amino acids: CASSQGQGDEQYF. The CDR3 region has the DNA TGTGCCAGCTCACAAGGACAGGGGGACGAGCAGTACTTC.

The genes are TRBV2 and TRBJ1-1; D is unresolved. Germline V gene data show CDR1 as SNHLY and CDR2 as FYNNEI. Deletions cut 0 bases from V and 7 bases from J, with 6 bases between. The CDR3 is made up of 12 amino acids. The CDR3 protein is CASSEAEIEAFF. CDR3 bases: TGTGCCAGCAGTGAAGCGGAGATTGAAGCTTTCTTT.

The V gene is TRBV10-3, the J gene TRBJ2-1; a possible D gene is TRBD2 (5 bases). The CDR3 length is 11 residues. V lost 9 bases and J 3 bases, leaving 6 bases between the germline ends. The germline gives CDR1 ENHRY, CDR2 SYGVKD. CDR3 sequence (DNA): TGTGCCATACGGGGCTACAATGAGCAGTTCTTC. Its translation: CAIRGYNEQFF.

The rearrangement joins TRBV30 to TRBJ2-2; TRBD1 agrees at 7 bases. The germline V gene encodes CDR1 GTSNPN and CDR2 SVGIG (reference sequence). The CDR3 is 15 residues long. The V gene end was trimmed by 5 bases and the J gene end by 4 bases; junction bases not matched to a gene: 10. CDR3 protein: CAWARQGLGTGELFF. As DNA, the CDR3 is TGTGCCTGGGCTCGACAGGGTTTGGGCACCGGGGAGCTGTTTTTT.

The V gene is TRBV10-3, the J gene TRBJ2-1; a possible D gene is TRBD1 (5 bases). With 2 bases removed from V and 9 bases from J, the gap between germline ends came to 11 bases. Germline CDR1 and CDR2: ENHRY and SYGVKD. This CDR3 has 13 amino acids. The CDR3 is CAISELRQGEQFF. The CDR3 DNA reads TGTGCCATCAGTGAGCTGCGTCAGGGTGAGCAGTTCTTC.

The gene calls are TRBV6-5 and TRBJ2-7; 10 bases are shared with TRBD2. Germline V gene sequence: CDR1 MNHEY, CDR2 SVGAGI. Losses at the gene ends were 4 bases for V and 7 bases for J; bases not matched to a gene: 7. The CDR3 contains 14 residues. The CDR3, as DNA: TGTGCCAGCAGTTCTAGCGGGAGTGGTGGGGAGCAGTACTTC. Protein: CASSSSGSGGEQYF.

The chain uses TRBV9 and TRBJ1-2; D uncertain. Germline CDR1 reads SGDLS; CDR2 reads YYNGEE. This CDR3 spans 15 amino acids. Between the trimmed V and J ends, which lost 3 bases and 0 bases, there was a span of 12 bases. The CDR3 is CASSADPTPNYGYTF. The CDR3 DNA follows: TGTGCCAGCAGCGCAGACCCAACGCCTAACTATGGCTACACCTTC.

This clone was seen once. This chain connects TRBV28 to TRBJ1-1, with D unresolved. Germline-derived CDR1 and CDR2 are MDHEN and SYDVKM. The CDR3 runs 11 residues. Trimming took 7 bases from V and 8 from J, leaving 11 bases between them. DNA for the CDR3: TGTGCCAGCACCACGACCGTCGAAGCTTTCTTT. This gives the protein CASTTTVEAFF.

This clone was detected only once. V usage is TRBV11-3 and J usage is TRBJ1-4, with no clear D. The germline V gene encodes CDR1 SGHNT and CDR2 YENEEA. The CDR3 totals 13 residues. Trimming shortened V by 1 base and J by 6 bases, and 6 bases separated the two germline ends. DNA for the CDR3: TGTGCCAGCAGCTTAGCGGTAGATGAAAAACTGTTTTTT. Amino acids: CASSLAVDEKLFF.

The chain is built from TRBV11-3 and TRBJ2-3, with D possibly being TRBD2 (6 bases). The CDR3 sequence is 14 residues long. Germline V lookup: CDR1 SGHNT, CDR2 YENEEA. The V end was cut by 3 bases, the J end by 2 bases, with 9 bases between. The CDR3 DNA reads TGTGCCAGCAGCTTTTCGGGACTCACAGATACGCAGTATTTT. This encodes CASSFSGLTDTQYF.

The sample holds a few counts of this clone. The chain recombines TRBV19 with TRBJ2-2; 9 nucleotides align to TRBD2. The V gene's germline CDR1 is LNHDA and CDR2 SQIVND (reference sequence). Trimming removed 5 bases from V and 6 bases from J; junction bases left unmatched: 7. The CDR3 contains 15 residues. Written as DNA, the CDR3 is TGTGCCAGTAGTCGCCTACTAGCGGGCCCCGGGGAGCTGTTTTTT. This encodes CASSRLLAGPGELFF.

V is TRBV6-5 and J is TRBJ2-3; D may be TRBD1 (6 bases). The CDR3 spans 14 residues. CDR1 is MNHEY and CDR2 is SVGAGI in the germline V gene. V lost 7 bases, J lost 4 bases, and 15 bases lay in between. The CDR3 spells CASNLNRVSDTQYF. In nucleotides, the CDR3 is TGTGCCAGCAATTTAAACAGGGTTTCAGATACGCAGTATTTT.

This chain connects TRBV5-1 to TRBJ1-2; 9 positions match TRBD1. The CDR3 length is 17 residues. After removal of 4 bases from V and 6 bases from J, the junction contained 16 bases not matched to a gene. Germline assignment: CDR1 SGHRS and CDR2 YFSETQ. DNA for the CDR3: TGCGCCAGCAGCAACCGGGACAGGGACCCTTCTATGGATGGCTACACCTTC. Its protein is CASSNRDRDPSMDGYTF.

The genes are TRBV6-5 and TRBJ2-7, with a tentative D call TRBD1 (5 bases). The CDR3 covers 14 residues. V was cut by 6 bases and J by 5 bases, with 17 bases left in between. CDR1 is MNHEY and CDR2 is SVGAGI in the germline V gene. The CDR3 DNA reads TGTGCCAGCAGGAACGCTGGGGCACGTAACGAGCAGTACTTC. Encoded protein: CASRNAGARNEQYF.

This chain links TRBV19 with TRBJ2-3; TRBD2 matches 7 bases. CDR3 length equals 14 residues. The V gene's germline CDR1 is LNHDA and CDR2 SQIVND (reference sequence). J gave up 9 bases and V 3 bases, and 9 bases lay outside the gene matches. This CDR3 reads CASSIGGSGPTQYF. In DNA, the CDR3 is TGTGCCAGTAGTATCGGCGGGAGCGGTCCAACGCAGTATTTT.

V gene TRBV5-4 combines with J gene TRBJ2-5; D unclear. V was clipped by 4 bases and J by 2 bases, with 6 bases between them. Germline V gene data show CDR1 as SGHNT and CDR2 as YYREEE (reference sequence). The CDR3 extends over 12 amino acids. CDR3: CASSQEQETQYF. CDR3 DNA sequence: TGTGCCAGCAGCCAGGAACAAGAGACCCAGTACTTC. The full variable domain, with the rest looked up from reference TRBV5-4 and TRBJ2-5, is ETGVTQSPTHLIKTRGQQVTLRCSSQSGHNTVSWYQQALGQGPQFIFQYYREEENGRGNFPPRFSGLQFPNYSSELNVNALELDDSALYLCASSQEQETQYFGPGTRLLVL.

V and J are TRBV6-5 and TRBJ1-6; no clear D. The CDR3 runs 14 residues. The germline V and J ends were trimmed by 5 bases and 6 bases, with 11 bases remaining between them. The V gene's germline CDR1 is MNHEY and CDR2 SVGAGI. The CDR3 coding sequence is TGTGCCAGCAGTCCCGAGTGGGCTAATTCACCCCTCCACTTT. It specifies CASSPEWANSPLHF.

The chain has TRBV28 and TRBJ2-1; 9 nucleotides line up with TRBD2. This CDR3 comprises 14 residues. Germline-derived CDR1 and CDR2 are MDHEN and SYDVKM. V lost 3 bases, J lost 9 bases, and 6 bases stayed unmatched. Here the CDR3 reads CASSFSAGGSEQFF. For the CDR3, the DNA is TGTGCCAGCAGTTTCTCCGCGGGAGGGTCTGAGCAGTTCTTC.

V gene TRBV7-8 combines with J gene TRBJ2-4, with 8 positions matching TRBD2. The germline V gene has CDR1 SGHVS and CDR2 FQNEAQ. The CDR3 covers 13 residues. With V trimmed by 5 bases and J by 9 bases, 6 bases remained unmatched. CDR3 coding DNA: TGTGCCAGCAGCCTCCAGCGGGAGAGCATTCAGTACTTC. Protein: CASSLQRESIQYF. Together with reference TRBV7-8 and TRBJ2-4, the CDR3 gives the full variable domain: GAGVSQSPRYKVAKRGQDVALRCDPISGHVSLFWYQQALGQGPEFLTYFQNEAQLDKSGLPSDRFFAERPEGSVSTLKIQRTQQEDSAVYLCASSLQRESIQYFGAGTRLSVL.

J is TRBJ2-5 and V is TRBV15; D may be TRBD2 (6 bases). Germline V gene lookup returns CDR1 LNHNV and CDR2 YYDKDF (reference sequence). The V gene lost 4 bases and the J gene lost 7 bases, with 25 bases spanning the gap. The CDR3 totals 17 residues. DNA for the CDR3: TGTGCCACCAGCACCACTTCCGGGACTGAGGCCAGAGGGACCCAGTACTTC. The encoded protein is CATSTTSGTEARGTQYF.

The V call is TRBV5-6, the J call TRBJ2-7, with 13 positions matching TRBD2. Looked up from germline, CDR1 is SGHDT and CDR2 is YYEEEE. The CDR3 runs to 18 residues. J gave up 6 bases and V 3 bases, and 15 bases lay outside the gene matches. DNA of the CDR3: TGTGCCAGCAGCTCCGCTCTGGGACTAGCGGGGCCCCTGGTCGAGCAGTACTTC. Its protein is CASSSALGLAGPLVEQYF. Filled out from reference TRBV5-6 and TRBJ2-7, the complete variable domain reads DAGVTQSPTHLIKTRGQQVTLRCSPKSGHDTVSWYQQALGQGPQFIFQYYEEEERQRGNFPDRFSGHQFPNYSSELNVNALLLGDSALYLCASSSALGLAGPLVEQYFGPGTRLTVT.

The rearrangement uses TRBV2 and TRBJ1-2; 8 positions match TRBD1. CDR1 and CDR2 from the germline V gene are SNHLY and FYNNEI. The CDR3 runs 13 residues. Unmatched junction bases numbered 4, after V lost 6 bases and J lost 4 bases. The CDR3: CASRDRETYGYTF. The CDR3 bases are TGTGCCAGCAGGGACAGGGAGACCTATGGCTACACCTTC. The variable domain in full, completed from reference TRBV2 and TRBJ1-2, reads EPEVTQTPSHQVTQMGQEVILRCVPISNHLYFYWYRQILGQKVEFLVSFYNNEISEKSEIFDDQFSVERPDGSNFTLKIRSTKLEDSAMYFCASRDRETYGYTFGSGTRLTVV.

The J gene is TRBJ2-3, the V gene TRBV5-4, with TRBD2 identical over 8 bases. Germline CDR1 is SGHNT and CDR2 is YYREEE (reference sequence). Trimming removed 4 bases from V and 0 bases from J; junction bases left unmatched: 7. This CDR3 contains 16 residues. CDR3 region: CASSPRLATSTDTQYF. The CDR3 DNA sequence: TGTGCCAGCAGCCCCCGACTAGCGACTAGCACAGATACGCAGTATTTT.

CDR3 region: CASARDPAYNEQFF. The CDR3 DNA is TGTGCCAGTGCCCGGGACCCAGCCTACAATGAGCAGTTCTTC. The chain has TRBV6-6 and TRBJ2-1, with D perhaps TRBD1 or TRBD2 (5 bases each). CDR1 and CDR2 from the germline V gene are MNHNY and SVGAGI (reference sequence). V dropped 9 bases and J dropped 2 bases, with 14 bases sitting between them. This CDR3 is built from 14 residues.

As for this clone: Other DNA sequences in the same sample also yield this CDR3. V and J are TRBV5-1 and TRBJ2-5; D not resolved. This CDR3 is 11 amino acids long. Trimming removed 2 bases from V and 4 bases from J, with 3 bases in between. Germline CDR1 is SGHRS and CDR2 is YFSETQ. DNA for the CDR3: TGCGCCAGCAGCTTTCGAGAGACCCAGTACTTC. Its protein product is CASSFRETQYF. The full variable domain, rest sourced from reference TRBV5-1 and TRBJ2-5, is KAGVTQTPRYLIKTRGQQVTLSCSPISGHRSVSWYQQTPGQGLQFLFEYFSETQRNKGNFPGRFSGRQFSNSRSEMNVSTLELGDSALYLCASSFRETQYFGPGTRLLVL.

V gene TRBV18 combines with J gene TRBJ2-1, with a tentative D call TRBD2 (5 bases). The CDR3 loop spans 13 amino acids. The germline V gene encodes CDR1 KGHSH and CDR2 LQKENI. Trimming took 6 bases from V and 13 from J, leaving 19 bases between them. The chain's CDR3 is CASSPDPGERQFF. In DNA, the CDR3 is TGTGCCAGCTCGCCGGACCCCGGGGAGAGACAGTTCTTC.

The CDR3 nucleotides read TGTGCCAGCAGCTTGTGGGGGGGCTCCTACAATGAGCAGTTCTTC. Translation: CASSLWGGSYNEQFF. This chain uses TRBV5-4 with TRBJ2-1, with 7 bases lining up with TRBD2. The CDR3 length is 15 residues. Per the germline V gene, CDR1 is SGHNT and CDR2 is YYREEE (reference sequence). V shed 1 base, J shed 0 bases, and the junction held 1 base outside the gene matches.

This chain uses TRBV7-3 with TRBJ2-7; a possible D gene is TRBD1 (6 bases). This CDR3 comprises 15 residues. Per germline, CDR1 SGHTA and CDR2 FQGTGA. The ends were cut back, 3 bases at V and 2 bases at J, with 14 bases in the middle. CDR3 bases: TGTGCCAGCAGCTTGGGGACCGGGACACCCTACGAGCAGTACTTC. Amino acid sequence: CASSLGTGTPYEQYF.